This T cell receptor (beta chain) was sequenced in a study of blood T cells in healthy people across ages. Whole-study results and caveats: Because sorting was not performed, PBMCs prevented conclusive naive versus antigen-experienced comparison.

Next came a second PCR, run for about 6 to 11 cycles, which used a sample-barcoded 5' primer along with a J-beta primer mix. Carrying 12 random nucleotides, a template-switch adaptor labeled each individual cDNA molecule. TCRdb redid the calling of the 5' RACE reads with MiXCR, one entry per CDR3 protein. The data hold approximately 1.5 million distinct CDR3 sequences, with about 32% observed a single time. Turning to this clonotype: What it binds is unknown.

Trimming took 7 bases from V and 3 from J; bases not matched to a gene: 8. Germline lookup yields CDR1 SEHNR and CDR2 FQNEAQ (reference sequence). The CDR3 spans 15 residues. Each sample gave at least 6 million isolated PBMCs. Per individual sample, total RNA of at least 6 micrograms was extracted. The specimen was blood. The receptor was isolated from a woman under 40 in good health. V gene TRBV7-9 combines with J gene TRBJ2-3; TRBD1 agrees at 9 bases. CDR3 nucleotides: TGTGCCAGCAATAGACAGGGGGGAAAGACAGATACGCAGTATTTT. This gives the protein CASNRQGGKTDTQYF.